A selection of T cell receptor beta chains follows, all from one sample in a study of cytomegalovirus exposure and HLA in healthy donors. The table came from immunoSEQ multiplex PCR; TCRdb's copy has only in-frame clones and leaves some out. The sample holds about 94,000 clones; over 50% are singletons and the top ten take 3.5% to 4.5%. The specimen was PBMCs. These receptors were taken from a man younger than 40 in good health and CMV-seronegative. The conserved cysteine and the conserved F or W are not part of the CDR3 here. Size tells how often a clone was seen (once, few, many) or the class of an expanded clone, and some rows leave it out.

abundance,v_gene,CDR3aa
once,TRBV6-1,ASSEAHGYGYT
NA,TRBV19,ASTDRGKGDTEAF
few,TRBV28,ASSLRRDNSPLH
NA,TRBV7-2,ASSLALSVFGQLF
NA,TRBV6-6,ASRLDRGEQY
NA,TRBV4-2,ASSQDASGAAHSDTQY
few,TRBV12-5,ASGSVTGGASYEQY
NA,TRBV9,ASSVEGGNTDTQY
NA,TRBV11-3,ASSETGVEKLF
NA,TRBV11-1,ASSGRTRDNEQF
NA,TRBV25-1,ASSDRGGLFNEKLF
NA,TRBV28,ASSLSSNYGYT
NA,TRBV7-3,ASSYLDGLVGKNEQF
NA,TRBV2,ASSVSRFSYEQY
NA,TRBV6-5,ASSRGGSYNEQF
NA,TRBV15,ATSRESSGSLYNEQF
NA,TRBV16,ASSQSRTGEDGYT
NA,TRBV7-9,ASSLVPRVRRETQY
NA,TRBV19,ASSVDTDYEQY
NA,TRBV11-3,ASCRRGGADTGELF
NA,TRBV7-2,ASSLGLIGGELF
NA,TRBV29-1,SVAGTGVTGELF
NA,TRBV2,ASSVGRAKNIQY
few,TRBV18,ASSPPTGVTGELF
NA,TRBV7-2,ASSQNGQGINQPQH
NA,TRBV9,ASSVGTGNSNQPQH
NA,TRBV4-2,ASKGAGVNYGYT
NA,TRBV6-6,ASTRGEWSPGYT
NA,TRBV27,ASAGPGEKLF
NA,TRBV14,ASSQPAGGASYNSPLH
NA,TRBV13,ASSLDFPGTEDYEQY
NA,TRBV7-8,ASSSGTGQNYGYT
NA,TRBV6-1,ASSEAGSYSGNTIY
NA,TRBV6-1,ASNPRGREQY
few,TRBV2,ASKSMGNNEQF
once,TRBV27,ASTSVSGANVLT
NA,TRBV29-1,SVFPGQAPYEQY
few,TRBV19,ASSILDSPSKNIQY
NA,TRBV10-1,ASSDPRTPRSYSNQPQH
NA,TRBV5-5,ASSLSPPTVMGANEQF